The T cell receptor beta chain described here comes from a study of T cell changes during pregnancy in multiple sclerosis (dated by TCRdb to between 2018 and 2021). About the full investigation: Changes in the T cell repertoire over the course of pregnancy were examined in this study in women with multiple sclerosis.

Library preparation used the immunoSEQ multiplex PCR assay. TCRdb provides this immuneACCESS table in a form limited to in-frame rearrangements. Some clones are lacking; in checked studies, under half of them reflect an unresolved V gene, and why the rest are absent is not known. This sample comprises 100,000 or so clones, roughly 94% of them detected only once. The ten largest make up over 1.5% of the sample. Via the germline V gene (reference sequence), CDR1 is LNHDA and CDR2 SQIVND. Compared with germline, V lacks 5 bases and J lacks 4 bases; bases without a gene match: 11. The cysteine opens and the phenylalanine closes a CDR3 of 16 amino acids. Of all the DNA, just the CDR3 is kept, 48 bases in frame from base 1. Concerning this clone itself: The antigen it recognizes is unknown. No base quality information exists; no much larger clone differs at one position.

This sequence originates from a female donor in good health, enrolled as a control in a pregnancy study. The starting material was peripheral blood, obtained after pregnancy. The V and J genes are TRBV19 and TRBJ1-1; 9 junctional bases match TRBD1. This receptor carries the CDR3 CASSAPRTGASTEAFF. The nucleotide sequence is given as TGTGCCAGTAGTGCCCCGAGGACAGGGGCGAGCACTGAAGCTTTCTTT.